This T cell receptor beta chain was captured by sequencing in a study of blood T cell repertoires in COVID-19. This CDR3 region has 15 residues. The V gene lost 8 bases and the J gene lost 0 bases, with 17 bases spanning the gap. The germline CDR1 and CDR2 sequences are MDHEN and SYDVKM. Under the authors' procedure: Amplification from reference gene primers served as the basis for estimated nucleated cell counts. The repertoire was sequenced with immunoSEQ multiplex PCR; TCRdb's copy has only in-frame clones and lacks some. The V and J calls and clone size are taken from that table; D and trimming were inferred from the DNA. The sample contains approximately 450,000 clones, approximately 90% of which appear only once.

V and J are TRBV28 and TRBJ2-7; a weak D match, TRBD2 (7 bases). This clonotype originated in a woman between 25 and 40 years old with acute or convalescent COVID-19. Sequencing was performed on peripheral blood. The CDR3 bases are TGTGCCAGCCAAGTTTGGGGGGGCGCCTCCTACGAGCAGTACTTC. This gives the protein CASQVWGGASYEQYF.